Sequencing of this T cell receptor (beta chain) was carried out in a study of T cell repertoires in cytomegalovirus infection. This clonotype was detected many times. Antigen unknown. TCRdb processed the reads anew with MiXCR; each CDR3 protein has one entry. This sample yields about 310,000 distinct CDR3 sequences, of which 25% are seen a single time; about an eighth belongs to the top ten. This CDR3 is 17 amino acids long. The germline gives CDR1 SGHTA, CDR2 FQGNSA. V lost 0 bases and J 0 bases, leaving 12 bases between the germline ends. This receptor was obtained from a human donor in good health (CMV status not recorded). Some clones in this sample may be carry-over from other donors' samples. The source was cultured PBMCs, collected from culture after CMV antigen stimulation. The rearrangement joins TRBV7-2 to TRBJ1-3; D is uncertain. The CDR3 sequence is CASSLASRPRSGNTIYF. CDR3 bases: TGTGCCAGCAGCTTAGCGTCGAGGCCCCGCTCTGGAAACACCATATATTTT.